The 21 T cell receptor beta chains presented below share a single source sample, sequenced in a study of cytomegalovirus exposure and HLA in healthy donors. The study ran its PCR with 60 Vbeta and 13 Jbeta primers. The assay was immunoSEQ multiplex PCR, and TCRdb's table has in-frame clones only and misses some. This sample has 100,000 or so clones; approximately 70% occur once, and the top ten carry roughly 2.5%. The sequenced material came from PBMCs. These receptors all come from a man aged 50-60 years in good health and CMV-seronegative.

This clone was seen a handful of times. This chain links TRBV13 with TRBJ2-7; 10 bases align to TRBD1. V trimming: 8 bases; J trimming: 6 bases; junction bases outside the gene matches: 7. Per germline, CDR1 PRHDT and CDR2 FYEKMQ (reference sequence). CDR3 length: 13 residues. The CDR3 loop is CASSRDRGGEQYF. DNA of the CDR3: TGTGCCAGCTCCCGGGACAGGGGCGGCGAGCAGTACTTC.

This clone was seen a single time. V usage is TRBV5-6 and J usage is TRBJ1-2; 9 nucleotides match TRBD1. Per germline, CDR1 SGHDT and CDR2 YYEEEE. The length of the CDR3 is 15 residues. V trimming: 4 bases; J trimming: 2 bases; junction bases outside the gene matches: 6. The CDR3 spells CASSAGTGRNYGYTF. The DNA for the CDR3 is TGTGCCAGCAGCGCGGGGACAGGGAGGAACTATGGCTACACCTTC.

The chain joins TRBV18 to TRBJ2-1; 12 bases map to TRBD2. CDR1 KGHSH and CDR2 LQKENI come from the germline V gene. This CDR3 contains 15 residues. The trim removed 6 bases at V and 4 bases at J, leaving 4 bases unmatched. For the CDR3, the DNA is TGTGCCAGCTCTCCGCTAGCGGGAGGGTACAATGAGCAGTTCTTC. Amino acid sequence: CASSPLAGGYNEQFF.

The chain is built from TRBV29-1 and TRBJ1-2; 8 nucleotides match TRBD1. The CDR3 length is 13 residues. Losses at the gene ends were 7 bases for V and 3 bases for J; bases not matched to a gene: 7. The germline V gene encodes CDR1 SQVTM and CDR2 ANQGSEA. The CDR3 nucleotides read TGCAGCGGCGGAGACAGGGGCGACTATGGCTACACCTTC. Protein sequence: CSGGDRGDYGYTF.

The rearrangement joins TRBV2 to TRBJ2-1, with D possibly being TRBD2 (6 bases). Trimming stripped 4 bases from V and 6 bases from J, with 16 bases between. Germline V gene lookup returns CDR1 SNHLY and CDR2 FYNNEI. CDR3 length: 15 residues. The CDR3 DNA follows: TGTGCCAGCAGTGGAGGGCGGGGCATGAGCAATGAGCAGTTCTTC. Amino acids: CASSGGRGMSNEQFF.

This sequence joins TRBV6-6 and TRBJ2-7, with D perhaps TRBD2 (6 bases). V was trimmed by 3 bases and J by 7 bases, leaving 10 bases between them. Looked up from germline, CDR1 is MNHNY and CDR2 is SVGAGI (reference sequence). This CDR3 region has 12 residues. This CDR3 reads CASSYTAGEQYF. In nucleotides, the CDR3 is TGTGCCAGCAGTTATACAGCGGGTGAGCAGTACTTC.

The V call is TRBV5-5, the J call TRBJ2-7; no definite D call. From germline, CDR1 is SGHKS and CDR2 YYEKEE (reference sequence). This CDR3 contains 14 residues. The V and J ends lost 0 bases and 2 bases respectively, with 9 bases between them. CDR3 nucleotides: TGTGCCAGCAGCTTGGATGGCGGAGCCTACGAGCAGTACTTC. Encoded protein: CASSLDGGAYEQYF.

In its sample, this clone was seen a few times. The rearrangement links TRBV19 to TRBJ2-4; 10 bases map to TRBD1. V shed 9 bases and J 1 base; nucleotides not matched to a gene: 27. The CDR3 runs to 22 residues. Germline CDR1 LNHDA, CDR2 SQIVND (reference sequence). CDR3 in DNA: TGTGCCAGCACAGACAGGGGGCGACTTCCGAGCGTGGGGTCGCGGGCCAAAAACATTCAGTACTTC. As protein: CASTDRGRLPSVGSRAKNIQYF.

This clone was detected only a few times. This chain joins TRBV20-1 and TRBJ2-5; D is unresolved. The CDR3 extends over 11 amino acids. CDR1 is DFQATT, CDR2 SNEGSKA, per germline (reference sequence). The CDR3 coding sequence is TGCACCGCTGAGTACCAAGAGACCCAGTACTTC. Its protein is CTAEYQETQYF.

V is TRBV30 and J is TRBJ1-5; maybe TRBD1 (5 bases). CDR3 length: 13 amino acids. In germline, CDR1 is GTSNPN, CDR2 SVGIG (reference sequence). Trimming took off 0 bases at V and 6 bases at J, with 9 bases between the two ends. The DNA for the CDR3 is TGTGCCTGGAGTGTCGGGGGGACTCAGCCCCAGCATTTT. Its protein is CAWSVGGTQPQHF.

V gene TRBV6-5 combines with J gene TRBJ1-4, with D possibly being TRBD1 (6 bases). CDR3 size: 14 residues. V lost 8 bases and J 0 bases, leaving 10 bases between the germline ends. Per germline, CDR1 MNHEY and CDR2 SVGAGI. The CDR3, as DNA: TGTGCCAGCGGGGGGGGCACAACTAATGAAAAACTGTTTTTT. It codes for CASGGGTTNEKLFF.

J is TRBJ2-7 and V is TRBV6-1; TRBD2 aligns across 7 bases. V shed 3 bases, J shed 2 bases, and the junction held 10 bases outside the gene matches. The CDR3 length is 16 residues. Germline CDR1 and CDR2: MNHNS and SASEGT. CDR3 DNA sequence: TGTGCCAGCAGTGACCCTAAAACTAGCGAGACCTACGAGCAGTACTTC. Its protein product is CASSDPKTSETYEQYF.

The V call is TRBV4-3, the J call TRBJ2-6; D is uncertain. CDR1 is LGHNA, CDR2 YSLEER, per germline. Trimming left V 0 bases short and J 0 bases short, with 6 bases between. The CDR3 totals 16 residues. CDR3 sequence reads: CASSQDSHSGANVLTF. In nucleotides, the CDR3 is TGCGCCAGCAGCCAAGATTCCCACTCTGGGGCCAACGTCCTGACTTTC.

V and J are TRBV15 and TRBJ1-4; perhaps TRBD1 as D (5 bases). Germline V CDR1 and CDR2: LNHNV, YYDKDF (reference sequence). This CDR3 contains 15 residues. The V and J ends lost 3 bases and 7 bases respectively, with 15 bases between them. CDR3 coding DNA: TGTGCCACCAGCAGCCCCGGGGGAGGGGTTGAAAAACTGTTTTTT. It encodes CATSSPGGGVEKLFF.

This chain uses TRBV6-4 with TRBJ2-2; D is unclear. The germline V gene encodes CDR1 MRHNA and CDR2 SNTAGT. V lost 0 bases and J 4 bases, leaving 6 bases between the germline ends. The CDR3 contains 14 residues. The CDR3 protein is CASSDSRVTGELFF. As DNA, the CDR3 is TGTGCCAGCAGTGACTCACGGGTCACCGGGGAGCTGTTTTTT.

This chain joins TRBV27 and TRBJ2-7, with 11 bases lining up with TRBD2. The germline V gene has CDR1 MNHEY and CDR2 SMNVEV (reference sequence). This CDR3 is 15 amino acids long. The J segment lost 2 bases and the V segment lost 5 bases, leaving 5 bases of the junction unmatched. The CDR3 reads CASSGGTSGTYEQYF. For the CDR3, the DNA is TGTGCCAGCAGTGGAGGGACTAGCGGTACCTACGAGCAGTACTTC.

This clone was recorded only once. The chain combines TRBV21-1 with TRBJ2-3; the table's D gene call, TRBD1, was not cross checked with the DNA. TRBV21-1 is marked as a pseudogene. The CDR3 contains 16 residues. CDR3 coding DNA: TGTGCCAGCAGCATAATTGGGACAGGGGGACCAGATACGCAGTATTTT. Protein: CASSIIGTGGPDTQYF.

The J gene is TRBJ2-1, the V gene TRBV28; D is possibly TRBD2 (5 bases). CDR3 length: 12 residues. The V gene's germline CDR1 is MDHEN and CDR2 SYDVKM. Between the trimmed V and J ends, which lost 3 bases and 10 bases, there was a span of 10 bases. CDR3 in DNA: TGTGCCAGCAGTTTGGGCGGCGGGGAGCAGTTCTTC. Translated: CASSLGGGEQFF.

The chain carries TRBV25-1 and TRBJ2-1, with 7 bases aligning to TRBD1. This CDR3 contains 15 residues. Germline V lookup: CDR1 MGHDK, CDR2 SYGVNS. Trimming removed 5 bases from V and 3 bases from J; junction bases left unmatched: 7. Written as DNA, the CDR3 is TGTGCCAGCAGTTACCGGGACAGACACTACAATGAGCAGTTCTTC. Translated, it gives CASSYRDRHYNEQFF.

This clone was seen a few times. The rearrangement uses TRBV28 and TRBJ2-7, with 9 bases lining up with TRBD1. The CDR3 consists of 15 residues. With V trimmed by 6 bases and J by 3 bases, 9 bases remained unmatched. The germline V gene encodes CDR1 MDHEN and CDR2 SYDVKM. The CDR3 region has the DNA TGTGCCAGCAGCCGGACCGGGACAGGGAACTACGAGCAGTACTTC. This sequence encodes CASSRTGTGNYEQYF.

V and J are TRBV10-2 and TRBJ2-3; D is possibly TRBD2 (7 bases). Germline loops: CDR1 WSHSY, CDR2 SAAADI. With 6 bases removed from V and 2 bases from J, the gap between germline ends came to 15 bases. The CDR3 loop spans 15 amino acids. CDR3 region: CASSPYAGATDTQYF. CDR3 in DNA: TGCGCCAGCAGCCCCTACGCGGGGGCCACAGATACGCAGTATTTT.